Sequencing of this T cell receptor (beta chain) was carried out in a study of T cell responses to AZD1222 COVID-19 vaccine. Study findings and constraints: Females made up more of the donors, who were largely white British, and clonal diversity may have come out too low. Without day 14 samples, only post-peak T cell repertoires were studied.

The V gene's germline CDR1 is SGDLS and CDR2 YYNGEE. The CDR3 contains 16 residues. V was clipped by 3 bases and J by 2 bases; unmatched bases: 8. Regarding this clone: The antigen is undetermined.

The table came from immunoSEQ multiplex PCR; TCRdb's copy has only in-frame clones and leaves some out. This sample has about 96,000 clones; 89% occur once, and the top ten carry approximately 1.5%. The source was peripheral blood, collected on day 0 of AZD1222 vaccination. The origin of this receptor is an adult in good health. This rearrangement joins TRBV9 to TRBJ1-2; 9 positions agree with TRBD1. The CDR3 loop reads CASSAGPGTGNYGYTF. The CDR3 DNA reads TGTGCCAGCAGCGCTGGTCCCGGGACAGGGAACTATGGCTACACCTTC.